A selection of T cell receptor beta chains follows, all from one sample in a study of blood T cell repertoires in COVID-19. This table comes from immunoSEQ multiplex PCR, and its TCRdb copy is limited to in-frame clones, with some not included. The sample lists some 270,000 clones; 85% to 90% were seen once. The sequenced sample was PBMCs or T cells enriched from blood (not recorded which). These receptor sequences come from a woman aged 55 to 70 who had recovered from COVID-19. CDR3s include the opening cysteine and the closing phenylalanine or tryptophan. The D gene is left open where the match is weak. Clone size, where shown, is once, few, many, or a class for clones that have expanded.

NA TRBJ2-5 NA TRBV23-1 CASSPPGQETQYF TGCGCCAGCAGCCCCCCAGGACAAGAGACCCAGTACTTC
once TRBJ1-2 TRBD1 TRBV28 CASRQGTEALYGYTF TGTGCCAGCAGACAAGGGACAGAGGCTCTCTATGGCTACACCTTC
NA TRBJ1-2 TRBD1 TRBV7-3 CASSPGQGAFAGGYTF TGTGCCAGCAGCCCAGGACAGGGGGCCTTCGCAGGGGGCTACACCTTC
NA TRBJ1-1 NA TRBV28 CASTTTAGGGNTEAFF TGTGCCAGCACCACCACGGCGGGAGGGGGAAACACTGAAGCTTTCTTT
NA TRBJ1-1 NA TRBV28 CASRKQGRTEAFF TGTGCCAGCAGGAAACAGGGTCGGACTGAAGCTTTCTTT
NA TRBJ1-3 TRBD1 TRBV3-1/TRBV3-2 CASSQTGGGNTIYF TGTGCCAGCAGTCAAACAGGGGGGGGAAACACCATATATTTT
NA TRBJ2-1 NA TRBV29-1 CSVEAYDSIAQFF TGCAGCGTTGAGGCGTATGACTCAATTGCTCAGTTCTTC
NA TRBJ1-1 NA TRBV7-2 CASSPYRADEAFF TGTGCCAGCAGCCCATACAGGGCGGATGAAGCTTTCTTT
NA TRBJ2-7 TRBD1 TRBV7-8 CASSLGGHRGLEQYF TGTGCCAGCAGCTTAGGGGGCCACAGGGGCCTCGAGCAGTACTTC
NA TRBJ1-4 TRBD1 TRBV23-1 CAGGQRNEKLFF TGCGCCGGGGGACAGCGTAATGAAAAACTGTTTTTT
NA TRBJ1-4 TRBD1 TRBV4-1 CASSLLQGQAEKLFF TGCGCCAGCAGCCTCCTCCAGGGACAGGCTGAAAAACTGTTTTTT
NA TRBJ2-1 NA TRBV7-9 CASSLAGAVNEQFF TGTGCCAGCAGCTTAGCGGGAGCGGTAAATGAGCAGTTCTTC
few TRBJ1-1 TRBD1 TRBV5-6 CASSLSNRGVTEAFF TGTGCCAGCAGCTTGAGTAACAGGGGGGTCACTGAAGCTTTCTTT
NA TRBJ1-6 NA TRBV5-1 CASSSRDTYNSPLHF TGCGCCAGCAGCTCCCGGGACACCTATAATTCACCCCTCCACTTT
NA TRBJ2-3 NA TRBV11-2 CASSSSTDTQYF TGTGCCAGCAGCTCCTCCACAGATACGCAGTATTTT
NA TRBJ2-7 TRBD1 TRBV10-3 CAAADIGTAPYEQYF TGTGCCGCGGCGGACATCGGGACAGCCCCCTACGAGCAGTACTTC
NA TRBJ2-7 TRBD2 TRBV10-1 CASSDVPGTSGTPYEQYF TGCGCCAGCAGTGATGTACCCGGGACTAGCGGGACCCCATACGAGCAGTACTTC
NA TRBJ2-1 TRBD2 TRBV9 CASSVASGGAINEQFF TGTGCCAGCAGCGTAGCCAGCGGGGGGGCCATCAATGAGCAGTTCTTC
few TRBJ1-1 TRBD1 TRBV20-1 CSAHSQGAAFF TGCAGTGCTCACTCCCAGGGGGCGGCTTTCTTT
NA TRBJ1-2 TRBD1 TRBV3-1/TRBV3-2 CASSHPATGGGGYTF TGTGCCAGCAGCCATCCGGCGACAGGGGGGGGAGGCTACACCTTC
NA TRBJ1-4 NA TRBV7-2 CASSLDAEEKLFF TGTGCCAGCAGCTTAGATGCCGAGGAAAAACTGTTTTTT
NA TRBJ1-1 TRBD1 TRBV29-1 CSVLGQPMNTEAFF TGCAGCGTTTTGGGACAGCCCATGAACACTGAAGCTTTCTTT
once TRBJ1-3 TRBD1 TRBV12-3/TRBV12-4 CASRLGTGRIYF TGTGCCAGCAGACTAGGGACAGGGAGGATATATTTT
NA TRBJ1-2 TRBD1 TRBV3-1/TRBV3-2 CASSQEKQGGYTF TGTGCCAGCAGCCAAGAAAAACAGGGGGGCTACACCTTC
NA TRBJ1-2 TRBD1 TRBV30 CAWSAQTGGYTF TGTGCCTGGAGTGCCCAGACAGGGGGCTACACCTTC
NA TRBJ2-7 TRBD2 TRBV11-2 CASGIAGGLYEQYF TGTGCCAGCGGGATAGCGGGAGGGCTCTACGAGCAGTACTTC
once TRBJ2-1 TRBD2 TRBV7-9 CASSSPSPIAGDFDEQFF TGTGCCAGCAGCAGTCCGTCCCCAATAGCGGGGGATTTTGATGAGCAGTTCTTC
few TRBJ2-2 NA TRBV11-2 CASSPLRQANTGELFF TGTGCCAGCAGCCCTCTCCGACAGGCGAACACCGGGGAGCTGTTTTTT
NA TRBJ1-5 TRBD1 TRBV7-9 CASSLQGGRQPQHF TGTGCCAGCAGCCTACAGGGGGGAAGGCAGCCCCAGCATTTT
NA TRBJ2-2 NA TRBV3-1/TRBV3-2 CASSQDSTTGELFF TGTGCCAGCAGCCAGGACAGTACTACCGGGGAGCTGTTTTTT
NA TRBJ2-3 TRBD2 TRBV10-2 CATCFIAGADTQYF TGCGCCACTTGTTTTATAGCGGGAGCAGATACGCAGTATTTT
NA TRBJ1-5 NA TRBV12-3/TRBV12-4 CASLRGAGQPQHF TGTGCCAGTCTGCGGGGGGCCGGACAGCCCCAGCATTTT
NA TRBJ1-2 NA TRBV10-2 CASSEPQGNPYGYTF TGCGCCAGCAGTGAACCCCAGGGAAATCCCTATGGCTACACCTTC
NA TRBJ2-3 NA TRBV11-3 CASSLVGRSGDTQYF TGTGCCAGCAGCTTAGTGGGCAGGAGCGGGGATACGCAGTATTTT
NA TRBJ1-2 TRBD1 TRBV5-1 CASSSGQGPSNYGYTF TGCGCCAGCAGCTCCGGACAGGGTCCATCTAACTATGGCTACACCTTC
NA TRBJ2-7 TRBD2 TRBV4-1 CASSHPLSGSSDEQYF TGCGCCAGCAGCCATCCCCTTAGCGGGAGTAGCGACGAGCAGTACTTC
once TRBJ2-3 NA TRBV29-1 CSVVGRASTDTQYF TGCAGCGTTGTTGGCAGGGCCAGCACAGATACGCAGTATTTT
NA TRBJ1-4 NA TRBV13 CASKSARPTNEKLFF TGTGCCAGCAAATCGGCCAGGCCAACTAATGAAAAACTGTTTTTT
NA TRBJ1-1 TRBD1 TRBV7-9 CASRSPDRGGFTEAFF TGTGCCAGCAGAAGCCCCGACAGGGGAGGCTTCACTGAAGCTTTCTTT
once TRBJ1-4 NA TRBV6-1 CASSEIAQGNEKLFF TGTGCCAGCAGTGAAATCGCGCAGGGTAATGAAAAACTGTTTTTT